The T cell receptor beta chain under discussion was sequenced for a study of T cell responses to AZD1222 COVID-19 vaccine. Overall study results and limits: Just 5 or 6 AZD1222 recipients tested seropositive at baseline. The donor cohort was predominantly white British with a female majority, and clonal diversity may have been underestimated. Repertoires were collected only later (after the peak T cell response had occurred).

The V gene's germline CDR1 is MNHNY and CDR2 SVGAGI (reference sequence). The CDR3 loop spans 14 amino acids. V lost 6 bases to trimming and J lost 1 base, with 9 bases between them. This clone was recorded once. Antigen: not known. Sequencing used immunoSEQ multiplex PCR; TCRdb keeps in-frame clones, though not all of them. Of approximately 77,000 clones listed, roughly 90% are singletons. The chain carries TRBV6-6 and TRBJ2-2, with D unclear. Sequences were derived from peripheral blood, sampled 28 days after the second AZD1222 dose. This sequence was found in an adult who received the AZD1222 COVID-19 vaccine. CDR3 loop: CASSRPGNTGELFF. The CDR3 region has the DNA TGTGCCAGCAGCCGGCCAGGGAACACCGGGGAGCTGTTTTTT.